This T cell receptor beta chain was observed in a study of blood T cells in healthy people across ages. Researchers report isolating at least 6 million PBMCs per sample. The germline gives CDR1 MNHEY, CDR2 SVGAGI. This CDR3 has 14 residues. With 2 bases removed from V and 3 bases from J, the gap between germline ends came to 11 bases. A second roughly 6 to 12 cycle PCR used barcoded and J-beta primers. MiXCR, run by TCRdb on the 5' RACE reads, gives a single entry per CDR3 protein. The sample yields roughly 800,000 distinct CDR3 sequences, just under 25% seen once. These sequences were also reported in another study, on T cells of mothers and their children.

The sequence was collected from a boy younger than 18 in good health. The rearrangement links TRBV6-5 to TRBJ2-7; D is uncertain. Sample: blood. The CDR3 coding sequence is TGTGCCAGCAGTTACAGGCTAGAAGGCTACGAGCAGTACTTC. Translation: CASSYRLEGYEQYF.